The entry below gives a single T cell receptor beta chain sequence along with its context. No antigen is known for it. A single record per CDR3 protein comes from TCRdb applying MiXCR to the RT-PCR reads. The sample has hundreds of thousands of distinct CDR3 sequences; about 14% are singletons. The record originates from a study of response to subunit inactivated influenza vaccine. Germline lookup yields CDR1 MDHEN and CDR2 SYDVKM. The V gene lost 3 bases and the J gene lost 2 bases, with 8 bases spanning the gap. CDR3 length: 13 amino acids. General study findings and limits: Authors proposed each seasonal influenza vaccination draws in few new T cells.

The chain uses TRBV28 and TRBJ2-7, with D unclear. The sequence derives from a man between 45 and 60 years old who received an inactivated influenza vaccine. The starting material was PBMCs from blood, obtained around 15 days before vaccination. CDR3 sequence (DNA): TGTGCCAGCAGTTTTGGACCGGCCTACGAGCAGTACTTC. Translated: CASSFGPAYEQYF. The variable domain in full, completed from reference TRBV28 and TRBJ2-7, reads DVKVTQSSRYLVKRTGEKVFLECVQDMDHENMFWYRQDPGLGLRLIYFSYDVKMKEKGDIPEGYSVSREKKERFSLILESASTNQTSMYLCASSFGPAYEQYFGPGTRLTVT.